This is a list of T cell receptor beta chains from one sample in a study of beta chain features in type 1 diabetes. This table comes from immunoSEQ multiplex PCR, and its TCRdb copy is limited to in-frame clones, with some not included. Among fewer than 45,000 clones listed, around 63% were seen once. Sequencing was carried out using Tregs from blood. The receptors here all came from a man aged 25-45 years with type 1 diabetes. Some clones in this sample may be carry-over from other donors' samples. CDR3s include the opening cysteine and the closing phenylalanine or tryptophan. D genes are given only for firm matches. Clone sizes are given selectively: once, few, many, or a class where the clone is expanded.

d_call: .; j_call: TRBJ1-1; cdr3_length: 15; clone_size: few; v_call: TRBV27; cdr3_nt: TGTGCCAGCAGCAACTTAGGGGGGGGGCGCGGTGAAGCTTTCTTT; cdr3_aa: CASSNLGGGRGEAFF
d_call: TRBD1; j_call: TRBJ2-1; cdr3_length: 15; clone_size: .; v_call: TRBV19; cdr3_nt: TGTGCCAGTAGTATTCAGGGGGCGAGGGGCAATGAGCAGTTCTTC; cdr3_aa: CASSIQGARGNEQFF
d_call: TRBD1; j_call: TRBJ2-7; cdr3_length: 16; clone_size: .; v_call: TRBV7-2; cdr3_nt: TGTGCCAGCAGCGGAACTTGGACAGGAGGTACCTACGAGCAGTACTTC; cdr3_aa: CASSGTWTGGTYEQYF
d_call: .; j_call: TRBJ2-7; cdr3_length: 11; clone_size: .; v_call: TRBV6-5; cdr3_nt: TGTGCCAGCAGTACAGGCTACGAGCAGTACTTC; cdr3_aa: CASSTGYEQYF
d_call: TRBD2; j_call: TRBJ2-5; cdr3_length: 15; clone_size: .; v_call: TRBV6-1; cdr3_nt: TGTGCCAGCAGTGAACGGCGGGGGGGCCCTGAGACCCAGTACTTC; cdr3_aa: CASSERRGGPETQYF
d_call: .; j_call: TRBJ2-3; cdr3_length: 13; clone_size: .; v_call: TRBV28; cdr3_nt: TGTGCCAGCAGTACACTAGCCCCAGATACGCAGTATTTT; cdr3_aa: CASSTLAPDTQYF
d_call: TRBD1; j_call: TRBJ1-1; cdr3_length: 15; clone_size: .; v_call: TRBV4-3; cdr3_nt: TGCGCCAGCAGCCAGCCGGGACAGGGGAACACTGAAGCTTTCTTT; cdr3_aa: CASSQPGQGNTEAFF
d_call: .; j_call: TRBJ2-5; cdr3_length: 16; clone_size: .; v_call: TRBV27; cdr3_nt: TGTGCCAGCAGCCACCGCCCAGACAGGGACTGGGGGACCCAGTACTTC; cdr3_aa: CASSHRPDRDWGTQYF
d_call: .; j_call: TRBJ2-7; cdr3_length: 12; clone_size: .; v_call: TRBV7-9; cdr3_nt: TGTGCCAGCACCCCTATCAACTACGAGCAGTACTTC; cdr3_aa: CASTPINYEQYF
d_call: .; j_call: TRBJ1-1; cdr3_length: 13; clone_size: once; v_call: TRBV5-1; cdr3_nt: TGCGCCAGCAGCGCCTCGGCGGAGATTGAAGCTTTCTTT; cdr3_aa: CASSASAEIEAFF
d_call: .; j_call: TRBJ1-5; cdr3_length: 13; clone_size: .; v_call: TRBV30; cdr3_nt: TGTGCCTGGAGTGTTGCCGCGAGTCAGCCCCAGCATTTT; cdr3_aa: CAWSVAASQPQHF
d_call: .; j_call: TRBJ1-5; cdr3_length: 16; clone_size: .; v_call: TRBV4-1; cdr3_nt: TGCGCCAGCAGCCAAGACGGGCAGGTTCCGGGGCAGCCCCAGCATTTT; cdr3_aa: CASSQDGQVPGQPQHF
d_call: .; j_call: TRBJ2-3; cdr3_length: 11; clone_size: few; v_call: TRBV10-3; cdr3_nt: TGTGCCATCAGTGAGTCGAGGGCGCAGTATTTT; cdr3_aa: CAISESRAQYF
d_call: TRBD1; j_call: TRBJ1-4; cdr3_length: 14; clone_size: .; v_call: TRBV6-5; cdr3_nt: TGTGCCAGCAGCCCGACAGGGAGTAATGAAAAACTGTTTTTT; cdr3_aa: CASSPTGSNEKLFF
d_call: .; j_call: TRBJ1-2; cdr3_length: 14; clone_size: .; v_call: TRBV7-3; cdr3_nt: TGTGCCAGCAGCTCCCAAGACAGAGCCTATGGCTACACCTTC; cdr3_aa: CASSSQDRAYGYTF
d_call: .; j_call: TRBJ1-6; cdr3_length: 15; clone_size: few; v_call: TRBV4-1; cdr3_nt: TGCGCCAGCAGCCAATTTCAGGGTTCGGCTTCACCCCTCCACTTT; cdr3_aa: CASSQFQGSASPLHF
d_call: TRBD2; j_call: TRBJ2-3; cdr3_length: 15; clone_size: .; v_call: TRBV5-1; cdr3_nt: TGCGCCAGCAGCTTGGACGGACTAGCGGCTAATACGCAGTATTTT; cdr3_aa: CASSLDGLAANTQYF
d_call: .; j_call: TRBJ2-7; cdr3_length: 14; clone_size: .; v_call: TRBV5-1; cdr3_nt: TGCGCCAGCAGCTTGGCCACAGGAGCCGCACCCTGGTACTTC; cdr3_aa: CASSLATGAAPWYF